This TCR beta chain was sequenced during a study of blood T cell repertoires in COVID-19. Across the study: Whether acute or convalescent, the COVID-19 samples came from the United States, Italy and Spain. The cDNA or gDNA used as material had been derived from T cells, B-cell-depleted T cells, or PBMCs.

Using immunoSEQ multiplex PCR, the repertoire was profiled, and TCRdb retains in-frame clones only, with some absent. The sample shows roughly 35,000 clones, more than 70% of them seen only once. This CDR3 is built from 11 residues. Deletions cut 8 bases from V and 0 bases from J, with 5 bases between. Germline loops: CDR1 MNHEY, CDR2 SMNVEV (reference sequence). The TCR sequence derives from a man aged 55 to 69 with active COVID-19. V and J are TRBV27 and TRBJ2-7; D call uncertain. Sequenced material: peripheral blood. The CDR3: CASRSSYEQYF. In DNA form, the CDR3 reads TGTGCCAGCCGGAGCTCCTACGAGCAGTACTTC.